This T cell receptor (beta chain) originates from a study of T cell responses to AZD1222 COVID-19 vaccine. Study details: Recipients boosted at about 4 weeks or about 12 weeks are pooled. Study-level points and caveats: The study identified only a handful of AZD1222 recipients as seropositive at baseline. Donors were mostly white British, more females; clonal diversity possibly underestimated. Among vaccine-associated CD4 TCRs, coverage spanned spike, with dominance at 160-218 and 743-854.

The CDR3 is made up of 14 amino acids. The germline V gene encodes CDR1 SGHTA and CDR2 FQGTGA. V lost 4 bases and J 3 bases, leaving 12 bases between the germline ends. Method: immunoSEQ multiplex PCR; TCRdb's copy keeps in-frame clones and lacks some. The sample lists some 150,000 clones, approximately 90% occurring once. Points on this clone: The antigen is undetermined.

Sequencing used peripheral blood, obtained on day 0 of AZD1222 vaccination. This sequence originates from an adult in good health. The chain carries TRBV7-3 and TRBJ1-1; D possibly corresponds to TRBD1 (5 bases). The CDR3 reads CASSSGHGDTEAFF. CDR3 coding DNA: TGTGCCAGCAGCTCAGGACACGGGGACACTGAAGCTTTCTTT.